This T cell receptor beta chain was sequenced for a study of cytomegalovirus exposure and HLA in healthy donors. Study results and caveats: According to an earlier analysis, most TCR beta V segments yielded productive rearrangements about 90% or about 30% of the time.

Only one count was recorded for this clone. Its antigen remains unknown. Both 60 Vbeta primers and 13 Jbeta primers went into the PCR. Sequenced by immunoSEQ multiplex PCR; TCRdb stores in-frame clones only, minus some. The sample gives 150,000 or so clones, over 60% of which show up once; around 3.6% is in the top ten. Trimming pared 4 bases from V and 0 bases from J, leaving 11 bases between. Per germline, CDR1 SGHTS and CDR2 YDEGEE. This CDR3 comprises 15 residues. This receptor was taken from a woman aged 35 to 49 in good health and CMV-seronegative. Sequences were obtained from PBMCs. V gene TRBV5-8 combines with J gene TRBJ2-1; weak D call: TRBD2 (6 bases). The CDR3 coding sequence is TGTGCCAGCAGCGGCGGGATTAGCTCCTACAATGAGCAGTTCTTC. Its protein product is CASSGGISSYNEQFF.